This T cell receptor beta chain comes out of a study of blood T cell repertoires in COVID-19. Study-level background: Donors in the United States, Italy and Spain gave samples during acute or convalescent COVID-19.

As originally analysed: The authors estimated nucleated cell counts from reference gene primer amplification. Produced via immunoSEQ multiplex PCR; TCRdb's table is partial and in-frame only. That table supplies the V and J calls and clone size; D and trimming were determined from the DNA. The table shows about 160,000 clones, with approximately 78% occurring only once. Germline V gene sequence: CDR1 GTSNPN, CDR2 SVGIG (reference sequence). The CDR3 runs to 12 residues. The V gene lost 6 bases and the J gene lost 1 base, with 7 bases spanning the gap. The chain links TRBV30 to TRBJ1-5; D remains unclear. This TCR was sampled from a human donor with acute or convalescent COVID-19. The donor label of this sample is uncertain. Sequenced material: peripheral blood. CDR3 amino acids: CACGQSNQPQHF. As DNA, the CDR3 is TGTGCCTGTGGGCAGAGCAATCAGCCCCAGCATTTT.